Shown below are 19 T cell receptor beta chains from a single sample sequenced in a study of OX40 agonist ivuxolimab in advanced cancers. The table came from immunoSEQ multiplex PCR; TCRdb's copy has only in-frame clones and leaves some out. The sample yields 13,000 to 15,000 clones, roughly 82% seen once. The starting material was CD4+ or CD8+ T cells sorted from blood, obtained in a trial of the OX40 agonist ivuxolimab. The source of these receptors is an adult with an advanced solid tumor such as melanoma, head and neck, liver or kidney cancer.

The chain couples TRBV29-1 to TRBJ2-7, with TRBD2 matching over 13 bases. Germline V lookup: CDR1 SQVTM, CDR2 ANQGSEA. V was clipped by 5 bases and J by 6 bases; unmatched bases: 13. The CDR3 has 16 amino acids. For the CDR3, the DNA is TGCAGCGTTCCCGGGACTAGCGGGATTGGCCCTCTCGAGCAGTACTTC. This sequence encodes CSVPGTSGIGPLEQYF.

The DNA for the CDR3 is TGTGCCAGCACCACGGGCTATGGAGAAAAACTGTTTTTT. Amino acids: CASTTGYGEKLFF. This chain uses TRBV6-5 with TRBJ1-4, with D uncertain. Germline V lookup: CDR1 MNHEY, CDR2 SVGAGI. There are 13 residues in the CDR3. V lost 7 bases and J 8 bases, leaving 14 bases between the germline ends.

This clone was seen a single time. This chain joins TRBV5-6 and TRBJ1-3; 9 bases fit TRBD1. CDR3 length: 16 residues. Germline CDR1 and CDR2: SGHDT and YYEEEE. Unmatched junction bases numbered 9, after V lost 4 bases and J lost 4 bases. The CDR3 nucleotides read TGTGCCAGCAGCGTAACCGGGACAGGGCACGGAAACACCATATATTTT. It translates to CASSVTGTGHGNTIYF.

The CDR3 DNA reads TGTGCCAGCAGGACGACAGGGGATAATGAGCAGTTCTTC. Encoded protein: CASRTTGDNEQFF. The gene calls are TRBV7-9 and TRBJ2-1; 8 bases agree with TRBD1. The CDR3 loop spans 13 amino acids. V shed 6 bases, J shed 7 bases, and the junction held 5 bases outside the gene matches. Germline V gene lookup returns CDR1 SEHNR and CDR2 FQNEAQ (reference sequence).

In this sample, this clone is medium-sized. This chain joins TRBV19 and TRBJ1-2; 9 bases fit TRBD1. Germline lookup yields CDR1 LNHDA and CDR2 SQIVND (reference sequence). Trimming removed 5 bases from V and 8 bases from J; junction bases left unmatched: 12. This CDR3 is 15 amino acids long. CDR3 sequence reads: CASSFITDRGEGYTF. Written as DNA, the CDR3 is TGTGCCAGTAGTTTTATCACGGACAGGGGCGAGGGCTACACCTTC.

Concerning this clone: Different DNA sequences within this sample yield the same CDR3. The chain joins TRBV30 to TRBJ2-2, with TRBD1 matching 7 bases. Germline V lookup: CDR1 GTSNPN, CDR2 SVGIG (reference sequence). The junction had 8 bases not matched to a gene; V was cut back by 1 base and J by 6 bases. CDR3 size: 15 residues. CDR3 sequence: CAWSAGTDQSGELFF. Written as DNA, the CDR3 is TGTGCCTGGAGTGCCGGGACAGATCAGTCCGGGGAGCTGTTTTTT.

This clone was observed once. The rearrangement joins TRBV6-5 to TRBJ1-4; the match to TRBD1 covers 7 bases. Germline V gene lookup returns CDR1 MNHEY and CDR2 SVGAGI. This CDR3 comprises 14 residues. The trim removed 2 bases at V and 8 bases at J, leaving 5 bases unmatched. The chain's CDR3 is CASSYAGGLEKLFF. The CDR3 DNA is TGTGCCAGCAGTTACGCAGGGGGTCTCGAAAAACTGTTTTTT.

The chain employs TRBV27 and TRBJ2-1; 8 positions match TRBD1. Germline-derived CDR1 and CDR2 are MNHEY and SMNVEV (reference sequence). The CDR3 runs to 14 residues. J gave up 6 bases and V 6 bases, and 7 bases lay outside the gene matches. CDR3 sequence (DNA): TGTGCCAGCAGGTACACCACAGGGGGCAATGAGCAGTTCTTC. This sequence encodes CASRYTTGGNEQFF.

This clone is labeled medium-sized (0.01 to 0.1%). The V call is TRBV7-9, the J call TRBJ1-5; maybe TRBD1 (6 bases). This CDR3 region has 12 residues. CDR1 SEHNR and CDR2 FQNEAQ come from the germline V gene (reference sequence). Trimming pared 6 bases from V and 6 bases from J, leaving 9 bases between. The CDR3 here is CASSQGSQPQHF. CDR3 coding DNA: TGTGCCAGCAGTCAGGGGAGTCAGCCCCAGCATTTT. Full variable domain (missing parts from reference TRBV7-9 and TRBJ1-5): DTGVSQNPRHKITKRGQNVTFRCDPISEHNRLYWYRQTLGQGPEFLTYFQNEAQLEKSRLLSDRFSAERPKGSFSTLEIQRTEQGDSAMYLCASSQGSQPQHFGDGTRLSIL.

The gene calls are TRBV13 and TRBJ2-3; 10 bases fit TRBD1. Germline V gene lookup returns CDR1 PRHDT and CDR2 FYEKMQ (reference sequence). V shed 5 bases, J shed 2 bases, and the junction held 7 bases outside the gene matches. The CDR3 totals 16 residues. CDR3: CASSDTGTGVTDTQYF. The CDR3 bases are TGTGCCAGCAGCGACACCGGGACAGGGGTCACAGATACGCAGTATTTT.

The rearrangement links TRBV2 to TRBJ2-1; D is unresolved. The V end lost 5 bases, the J end lost 4 bases, and 9 bases lay between the germline ends. This CDR3 has 13 residues. Germline values: CDR1 SNHLY, CDR2 FYNNEI. The CDR3 DNA reads TGTGCCAGCAGTACGACTCGTTACAATGAGCAGTTCTTC. This gives the protein CASSTTRYNEQFF.

The chain has TRBV25-1 and TRBJ1-2; D gene ambiguous. The germline gives CDR1 MGHDK, CDR2 SYGVNS. This CDR3 spans 9 amino acids. Trimming took off 7 bases at V and 7 bases at J, with 4 bases between the two ends. The CDR3 coding sequence is TGTGCCAGCATTAGTGGCTACACCTTC. This sequence encodes CASISGYTF.

The chain recombines TRBV7-9 with TRBJ2-1, with D possibly TRBD2 on 6 matching bases. Germline-derived CDR1 and CDR2 are SEHNR and FQNEAQ (reference sequence). The CDR3 is 15 amino acids. The V and J ends lost 4 bases and 6 bases respectively, with 16 bases between them. This CDR3 reads CASSSDGGSGNEQFF. DNA for the CDR3: TGTGCCAGCAGCTCCGATGGGGGTAGCGGCAATGAGCAGTTCTTC.

The chain is built from TRBV5-1 and TRBJ1-1, with no clear D. CDR3 size: 15 residues. V dropped 1 base and J dropped 0 bases, with 10 bases sitting between them. Germline CDR1 is SGHRS and CDR2 is YFSETQ. CDR3 in amino acids: CASSLTDSLNTEAFF. The DNA of the CDR3 is TGCGCCAGCAGCTTGACAGACTCCTTGAACACTGAAGCTTTCTTT.

V gene TRBV5-8 combines with J gene TRBJ2-4, with D possibly matching TRBD2 (6 bases). Germline CDR1 is SGHTS and CDR2 is YDEGEE. This CDR3 contains 12 residues. V lost 7 bases and J 8 bases, leaving 13 bases between the germline ends. The CDR3 sequence: CASSEGRDIQYF. CDR3 nucleotides: TGTGCCAGCTCGGAGGGTCGGGACATTCAGTACTTC.

By share, this clone counts as medium-sized. V is TRBV7-9 and J is TRBJ2-3; D gene uncertain. Germline CDR1 and CDR2: SEHNR and FQNEAQ (reference sequence). There are 11 residues in the CDR3. Deletions cut 11 bases from V and 3 bases from J, with 9 bases between. The CDR3 nucleotides read TGTGCCTCCTACGGTACAGATACGCAGTATTTT. Translated: CASYGTDTQYF.

The chain is built from TRBV28 and TRBJ2-2, with D possibly TRBD1 on 5 matching bases. CDR3 length equals 17 residues. With 11 bases removed from V and 0 bases from J, the gap between germline ends came to 22 bases. Germline assignment: CDR1 MDHEN and CDR2 SYDVKM. The CDR3, as DNA: TGTGCCTGCGAAAAGGACAACTTAGACACGAACACCGGGGAGCTGTTTTTT. Protein: CACEKDNLDTNTGELFF.

The gene calls are TRBV2 and TRBJ2-2; D gene unclear. V lost 0 bases to trimming and J lost 4 bases, with 3 bases between them. The CDR3 has 13 amino acids. From germline, CDR1 is SNHLY and CDR2 FYNNEI. CDR3 coding DNA: TGTGCCAGCAGTGAAGCGGGCACCGGGGAGCTGTTTTTT. Translated: CASSEAGTGELFF.

The sample holds one count of this clone. The CDR3 DNA reads TGTGCCGCAAGGACAGGGGCAGGTGGCTACACCTTC. Amino acid sequence: CAARTGAGGYTF. The chain couples TRBV2 to TRBJ1-2; 9 nucleotides match TRBD1. This CDR3 spans 12 amino acids. Germline trimming cut 11 bases from V and 7 bases from J; bases unmatched to any gene: 8. In germline, CDR1 is SNHLY, CDR2 FYNNEI.